The 9 T cell receptor beta chains below come from one sample, sequenced in a study of vaccination effects on CD4 cells after COVID-19. Data came from immunoSEQ multiplex PCR; TCRdb stores just in-frame clones and leaves some out. The table includes 35,000 to 40,000 clones, around 79% detected once. It was after 10 days of culture that CD4+ T cells were isolated. Their recognized antigens are unknown. Sequenced here: CD4+ T cells from PBMCs cultured without peptide, sampled before COVID-19 vaccination. The receptors were gathered from a human donor who received a COVID-19 vaccine.

The chain combines TRBV23-1 with TRBJ1-2; a weak D match, TRBD1 (5 bases). TRBV23-1 is given ORF status, its function remaining uncertain. CDR3 length equals 15 residues. V was pared by 0 bases and J by 4 bases, with 12 bases between. The CDR3 protein is CASSQSTPRVYGYTF. CDR3 bases: TGCGCCAGCAGTCAATCGACGCCCAGGGTCTATGGCTACACCTTC.

The genes are TRBV9 and TRBJ1-2; D gene unclear. The CDR3 has 13 amino acids. Germline lookup yields CDR1 SGDLS and CDR2 YYNGEE. Trimming removed 0 bases from V and 12 bases from J, with 15 bases in between. In DNA, the CDR3 is TGTGCCAGCAGCGTAGCCGTGACCGGGATACACACCTTC. Its translation is CASSVAVTGIHTF.

The sample holds one count of this clone. The rearrangement joins TRBV7-2 to TRBJ1-3; D not resolved. V dropped 4 bases and J dropped 0 bases, with 7 bases sitting between them. This CDR3 comprises 14 residues. The V gene's germline CDR1 is SGHTA and CDR2 FQGNSA. The CDR3 region is CASSSPGSGNTIYF. CDR3 nucleotides: TGTGCCAGCAGCTCCCCCGGCTCTGGAAACACCATATATTTT.

This clone was seen only a few times. This chain connects TRBV19 to TRBJ1-1; a weak D match, TRBD1 (5 bases). Per germline, CDR1 LNHDA and CDR2 SQIVND (reference sequence). The CDR3 loop spans 15 amino acids. V lost 1 base and J lost 1, with 10 bases in between. The CDR3 nucleotides are TGTGCCAGTAGTATAGCACAGGCCCCGAACACTGAAGCTTTCTTT. Translating it yields CASSIAQAPNTEAFF.

The genes are TRBV2 and TRBJ1-4, with D hard to call. CDR1 and CDR2 from the germline V gene are SNHLY and FYNNEI. The CDR3 has 16 residues. V was shortened by 7 bases and J by 7 bases, with 22 bases between the two germline ends. CDR3 in amino acids: CASNPIPSGEPEKLFF. In DNA, the CDR3 is TGTGCCAGCAACCCGATCCCAAGTGGGGAACCTGAAAAACTGTTTTTT.

Only one count was recorded for this clone. The V call is TRBV24-1, the J call TRBJ1-5; 8 bases align to TRBD1. CDR3 size: 14 residues. Germline-derived CDR1 and CDR2 are KGHDR and SFDVKD. Germline trimming cut 4 bases from V and 5 bases from J; bases unmatched to any gene: 3. The CDR3 sequence: CATSEAGGYQPQHF. DNA of the CDR3: TGTGCCACCAGTGAGGCAGGGGGCTATCAGCCCCAGCATTTT.

The chain employs TRBV19 and TRBJ1-1; 7 positions agree with TRBD1. Per germline, CDR1 LNHDA and CDR2 SQIVND (reference sequence). V trimming: 3 bases; J trimming: 0 bases; junction bases outside the gene matches: 7. The CDR3 loop spans 16 amino acids. The CDR3 reads CASSILGTVMNTEAFF. The CDR3 coding sequence is TGTGCCAGTAGTATTTTGGGGACAGTCATGAACACTGAAGCTTTCTTT.

The chain carries TRBV6-5 and TRBJ2-7; 11 nucleotides line up with TRBD2. Germline V CDR1 and CDR2: MNHEY, SVGAGI. The CDR3 runs 15 residues. J gave up 9 bases and V 0 bases, and 7 bases lay outside the gene matches. CDR3 in DNA: TGTGCCAGCAGTTACTCGCAACTAGCGGGGGCGAGGCAGTACTTC. Amino acids: CASSYSQLAGARQYF.

This rearrangement joins TRBV27 to TRBJ1-2; D gene uncertain. Germline-derived CDR1 and CDR2 are MNHEY and SMNVEV (reference sequence). Trimming shortened V by 8 bases and J by 4 bases, and 17 bases separated the two germline ends. The CDR3 sequence is 14 residues long. Here the CDR3 reads CASSPRRVLYGYTF. In nucleotides, the CDR3 is TGTGCCAGCTCCCCAAGGAGGGTTCTCTATGGCTACACCTTC.